Here is one TCR beta chain with its context. This record belongs to a study of PD-L1 blockade in urothelial cancer. About the research overall: After treatment start, blood was analyzed at 3 weeks (second dose) and at 6 weeks. Blood gave a median approximately 130,000 T cells.

Germline V gene lookup returns CDR1 MNHEY and CDR2 SVGAGI. Trimming left V 6 bases short and J 3 bases short, with 17 bases between. The CDR3 runs 15 residues. The investigators introduced synthetic TCR analog templates into each PCR as spikes. This table comes from immunoSEQ multiplex PCR, and its TCRdb copy is limited to in-frame clones, with some not included. The sample has more than 40,000 clones, approximately 90% seen once; the top ten hold roughly 14%. The sequence was obtained from an older woman with urothelial cancer. Sequences were derived from PBMCs, sampled around atezolizumab (anti-PD-L1) treatment. The chain is built from TRBV6-5 and TRBJ1-1, with a weak D call TRBD1 (6 bases). CDR3 sequence: CASRSLLQGYTEAFF. The CDR3 bases are TGTGCCAGCAGAAGTCTCCTACAGGGATACACTGAAGCTTTCTTT.